This T cell receptor (beta chain) was sequenced for a study of PD-1 blockade in classical Hodgkin lymphoma. Germline V gene data show CDR1 as LNHDA and CDR2 as SQIVND (reference sequence). Trimming took 4 bases from V and 1 from J; bases not matched to a gene: 4. The CDR3 has 15 amino acids. Study findings and constraints: Healthy donors reportedly exceeded newly diagnosed patients in baseline TCR diversity.

Described time point: cycle 4 day 1 (C4D1), after around six weeks of nivolumab. Each patient experienced a relapse that followed autologous stem cell transplantation, and brentuximab vedotin exposure varied. Libraries were prepared by immunoSEQ multiplex PCR; TCRdb keeps only in-frame clonotypes and omits some of them. Of over 85,000 clones in the sample, about 93% were seen once. This clone was detected only once. Its target is not known. Sequencing was performed on peripheral blood mononuclear cells (PBMCs), taken before the fourth cycle of nivolumab. The chain carries TRBV19 and TRBJ1-3; TRBD1 agrees at 7 bases. This clonotype originated in a human donor with classical Hodgkin lymphoma. The CDR3 DNA reads as TGTGCCAGTAGTAGGGGACAGAATTCTGGAAACACCATATATTTT. Protein: CASSRGQNSGNTIYF.